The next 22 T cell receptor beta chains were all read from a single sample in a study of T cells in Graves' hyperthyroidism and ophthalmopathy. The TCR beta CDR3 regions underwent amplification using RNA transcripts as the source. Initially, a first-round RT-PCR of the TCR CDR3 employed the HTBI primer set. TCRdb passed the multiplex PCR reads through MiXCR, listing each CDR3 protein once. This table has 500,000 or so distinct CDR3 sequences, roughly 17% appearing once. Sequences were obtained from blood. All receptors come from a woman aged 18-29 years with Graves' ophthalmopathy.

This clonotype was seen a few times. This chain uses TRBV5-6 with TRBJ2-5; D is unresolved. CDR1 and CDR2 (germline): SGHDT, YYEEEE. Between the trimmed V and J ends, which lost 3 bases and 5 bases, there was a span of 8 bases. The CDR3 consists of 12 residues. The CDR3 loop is CASSSPDETQYF. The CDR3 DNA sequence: TGTGCCAGCAGCTCGCCGGACGAGACCCAGTACTTC.

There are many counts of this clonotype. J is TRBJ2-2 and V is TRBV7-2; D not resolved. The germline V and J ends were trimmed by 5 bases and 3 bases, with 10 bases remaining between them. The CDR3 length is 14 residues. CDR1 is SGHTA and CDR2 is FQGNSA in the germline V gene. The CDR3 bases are TGTGCCAGCAGCCCCGAGGCCCACACCGGGGAGCTGTTTTTT. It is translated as CASSPEAHTGELFF. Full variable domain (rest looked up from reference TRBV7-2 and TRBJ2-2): GAGVSQSPSNKVTEKGKDVELRCDPISGHTALYWYRQSLGQGLEFLIYFQGNSAPDKSGLPSDRFSAERTGGSVSTLTIQRTQQEDSAVYLCASSPEAHTGELFFGEGSRLTVL.

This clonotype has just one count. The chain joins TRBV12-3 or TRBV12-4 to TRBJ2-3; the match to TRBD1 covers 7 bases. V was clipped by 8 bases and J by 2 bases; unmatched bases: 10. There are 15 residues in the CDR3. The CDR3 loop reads CASSPRDSLTDTQYF. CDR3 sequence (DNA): TGTGCCAGCTCACCCCGGGACAGCCTCACAGATACGCAGTATTTT.

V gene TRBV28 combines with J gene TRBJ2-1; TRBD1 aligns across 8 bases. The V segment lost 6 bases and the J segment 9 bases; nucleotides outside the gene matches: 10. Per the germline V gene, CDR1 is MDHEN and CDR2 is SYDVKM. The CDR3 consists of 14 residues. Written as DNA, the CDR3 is TGTGCCAGCAGCGACAGGGGTATGAAGGGTGAGCAGTTCTTC. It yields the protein CASSDRGMKGEQFF.

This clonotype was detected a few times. The chain's CDR3 is CASRTTGGPNEKLFF. In DNA form, the CDR3 reads TGCGCCAGCAGGACTACTGGGGGACCTAATGAAAAACTGTTTTTT. The chain has TRBV4-1 and TRBJ1-4; a weak D match, TRBD1 (5 bases). This CDR3 contains 15 residues. The germline gives CDR1 MGHRA, CDR2 YSYEKL. Trimming left V 6 bases short and J 3 bases short, with 14 bases between.

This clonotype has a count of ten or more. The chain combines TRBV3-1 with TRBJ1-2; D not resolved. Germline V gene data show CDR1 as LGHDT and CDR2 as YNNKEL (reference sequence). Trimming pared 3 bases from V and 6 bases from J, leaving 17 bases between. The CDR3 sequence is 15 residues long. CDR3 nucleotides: TGTGCCAGCAGCCAGACAAGAGCCGTCCCCAATGGCTACACCTTC. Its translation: CASSQTRAVPNGYTF. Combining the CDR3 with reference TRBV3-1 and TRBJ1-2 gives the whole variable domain DTAVSQTPKYLVTQMGNDKSIKCEQNLGHDTMYWYKQDSKKFLKIMFSYNNKELIINETVPNRFSPKSPDKAHLNLHINSLELGDSAVYFCASSQTRAVPNGYTFGSGTRLTVV.

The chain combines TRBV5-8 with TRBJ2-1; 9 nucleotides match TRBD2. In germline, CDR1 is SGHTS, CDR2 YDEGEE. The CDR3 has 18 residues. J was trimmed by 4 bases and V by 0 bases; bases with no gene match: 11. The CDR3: CASSLEGSGGENYNEQFF. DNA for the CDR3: TGTGCCAGCAGCTTGGAAGGTAGCGGGGGTGAGAATTACAATGAGCAGTTCTTC.

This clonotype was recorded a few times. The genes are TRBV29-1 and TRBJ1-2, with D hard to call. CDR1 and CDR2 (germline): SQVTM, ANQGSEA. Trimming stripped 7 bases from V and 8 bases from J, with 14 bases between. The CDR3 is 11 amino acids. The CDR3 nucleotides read TGCAGCGCTAGGACCTCATCCGGCTACACCTTC. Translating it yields CSARTSSGYTF.

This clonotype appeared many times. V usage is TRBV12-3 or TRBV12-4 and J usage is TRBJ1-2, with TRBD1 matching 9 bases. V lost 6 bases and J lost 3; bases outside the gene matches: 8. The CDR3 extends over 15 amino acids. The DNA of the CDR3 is TGTGCCAGCAGGGAAGGGACAGGGCGTGACTATGGCTACACCTTC. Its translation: CASREGTGRDYGYTF.

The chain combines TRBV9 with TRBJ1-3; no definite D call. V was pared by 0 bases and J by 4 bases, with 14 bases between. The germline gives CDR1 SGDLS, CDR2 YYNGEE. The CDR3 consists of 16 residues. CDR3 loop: CASSVASGGEGNTIYF. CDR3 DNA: TGTGCCAGCAGCGTAGCTTCCGGCGGTGAGGGAAACACCATATATTTT.

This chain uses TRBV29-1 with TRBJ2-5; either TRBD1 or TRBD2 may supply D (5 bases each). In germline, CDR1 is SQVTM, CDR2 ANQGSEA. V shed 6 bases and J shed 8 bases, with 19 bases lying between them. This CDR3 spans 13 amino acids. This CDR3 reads CSVERDGPETQYF. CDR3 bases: TGCAGCGTCGAAAGGGACGGACCAGAAACCCAGTACTTC.

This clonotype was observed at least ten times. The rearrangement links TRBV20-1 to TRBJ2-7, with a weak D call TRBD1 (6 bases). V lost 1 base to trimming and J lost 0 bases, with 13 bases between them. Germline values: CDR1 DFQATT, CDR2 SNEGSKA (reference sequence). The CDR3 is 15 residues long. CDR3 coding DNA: TGCAGTGCTAGAGGCTGGGACACTAGCTCCTACGAGCAGTACTTC. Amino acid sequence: CSARGWDTSSYEQYF.

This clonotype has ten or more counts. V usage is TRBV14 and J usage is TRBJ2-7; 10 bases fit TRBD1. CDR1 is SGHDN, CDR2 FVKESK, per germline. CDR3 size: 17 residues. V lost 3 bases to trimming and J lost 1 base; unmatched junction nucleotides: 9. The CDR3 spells CASSHPPGQGRSYEQYF. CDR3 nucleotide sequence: TGTGCCAGCAGCCATCCCCCGGGACAGGGGAGATCCTACGAGCAGTACTTC.

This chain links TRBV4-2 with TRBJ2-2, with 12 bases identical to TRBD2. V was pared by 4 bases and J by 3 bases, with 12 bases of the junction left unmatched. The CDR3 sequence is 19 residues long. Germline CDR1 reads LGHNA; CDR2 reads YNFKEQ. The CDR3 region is CASSPSGGAFERYTGELFF. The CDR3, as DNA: TGTGCCAGCAGCCCTAGCGGGGGGGCCTTCGAACGATACACCGGGGAGCTGTTTTTT.

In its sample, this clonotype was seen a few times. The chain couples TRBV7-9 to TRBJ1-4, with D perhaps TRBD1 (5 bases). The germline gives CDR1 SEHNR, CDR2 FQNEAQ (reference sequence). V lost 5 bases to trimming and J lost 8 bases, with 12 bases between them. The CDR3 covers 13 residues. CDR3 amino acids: CASSDGTREKLFF. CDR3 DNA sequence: TGTGCCAGCAGCGACGGGACTCGCGAAAAACTGTTTTTT.

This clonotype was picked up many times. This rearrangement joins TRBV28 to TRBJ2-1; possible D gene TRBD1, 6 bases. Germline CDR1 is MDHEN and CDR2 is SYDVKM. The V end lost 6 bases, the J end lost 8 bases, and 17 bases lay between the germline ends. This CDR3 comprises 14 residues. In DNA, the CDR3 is TGTGCCAGCAGCCCATGGGCCAACAGGGATGAGCAGTTCTTC. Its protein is CASSPWANRDEQFF.

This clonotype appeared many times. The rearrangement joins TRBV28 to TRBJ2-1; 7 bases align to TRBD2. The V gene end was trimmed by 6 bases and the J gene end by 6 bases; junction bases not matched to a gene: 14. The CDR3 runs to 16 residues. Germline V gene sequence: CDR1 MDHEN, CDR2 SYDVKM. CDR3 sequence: CASRPIPAGGSNEQFF. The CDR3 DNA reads TGTGCCAGCAGACCAATTCCCGCTGGCGGGAGCAATGAGCAGTTCTTC.

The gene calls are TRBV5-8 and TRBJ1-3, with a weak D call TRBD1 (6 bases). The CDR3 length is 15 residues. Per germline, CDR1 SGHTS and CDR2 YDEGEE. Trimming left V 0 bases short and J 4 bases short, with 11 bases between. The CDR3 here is CASSLDQGPGNTIYF. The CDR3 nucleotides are TGTGCCAGCAGCTTGGATCAGGGGCCCGGAAACACCATATATTTT.

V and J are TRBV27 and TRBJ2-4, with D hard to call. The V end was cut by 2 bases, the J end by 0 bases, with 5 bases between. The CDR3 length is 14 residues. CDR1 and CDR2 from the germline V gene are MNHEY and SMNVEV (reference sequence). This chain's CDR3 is CASSLPLAKNIQYF. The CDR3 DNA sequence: TGTGCCAGCAGTTTACCCCTAGCCAAAAACATTCAGTACTTC.

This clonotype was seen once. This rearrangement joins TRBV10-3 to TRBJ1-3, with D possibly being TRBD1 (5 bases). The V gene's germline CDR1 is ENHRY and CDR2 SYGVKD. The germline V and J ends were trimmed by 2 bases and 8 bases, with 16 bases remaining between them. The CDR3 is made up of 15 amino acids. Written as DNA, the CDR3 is TGTGCCATCAGTGAGCGGGGCACCACGGGGCACACCATATATTTT. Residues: CAISERGTTGHTIYF.

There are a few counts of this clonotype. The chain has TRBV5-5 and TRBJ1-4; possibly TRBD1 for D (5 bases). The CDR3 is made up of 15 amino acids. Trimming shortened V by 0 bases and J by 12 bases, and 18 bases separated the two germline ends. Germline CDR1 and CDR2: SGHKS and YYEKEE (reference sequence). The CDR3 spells CASSLVAGTSGELFF. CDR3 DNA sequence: TGTGCCAGCAGCTTGGTAGCAGGGACCTCCGGGGAACTGTTTTTT.

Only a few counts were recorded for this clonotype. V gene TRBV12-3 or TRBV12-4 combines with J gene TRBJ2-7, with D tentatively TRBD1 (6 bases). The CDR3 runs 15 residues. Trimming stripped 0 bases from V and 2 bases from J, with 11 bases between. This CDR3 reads CASSLALQGAYEQYF. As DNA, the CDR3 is TGTGCCAGCAGTTTAGCTCTACAGGGAGCCTACGAGCAGTACTTC.